This T cell receptor beta chain was obtained from a study of cytomegalovirus exposure and HLA in healthy donors. Overall study findings and caveats: It was reported that the classifier diagnosed cytomegalovirus status with high specificity and sensitivity in both the original and validation cohorts. An ancestry cluster, one associated with Asian ancestry, reportedly showed fewer N-insertions than the roughly 670-donor mean in a later analysis.

Healthy bone marrow donors made up the cohort. Sampled while nominally healthy, donors likely had unrecorded immune exposures. With 60 Vbeta and 13 Jbeta primers, the PCR was carried out. Assay used: immunoSEQ multiplex PCR; TCRdb lists only in-frame clones, some missing. The sample consists of approximately 100,000 clones, about three quarters of them appearing once. J gave up 0 bases and V 5 bases, and 7 bases lay outside the gene matches. This CDR3 contains 16 residues. Germline V gene lookup returns CDR1 KGHSH and CDR2 LQKENI. As for this clone: Its antigen is unidentified.

The chain is built from TRBV18 and TRBJ1-1, with 9 positions matching TRBD1. The sample comprised PBMCs. The receptor was derived from a female donor in good health and CMV-seropositive. CDR3 DNA: TGTGCCAGCTCATCTGCCGGGACAGGGATGAACACTGAAGCTTTCTTT. Translation: CASSSAGTGMNTEAFF.